This T cell receptor (beta chain) was captured in a study of blood T cell repertoires in COVID-19 (dated by TCRdb to the early 2020s). In the study overall: Collaborator samples came from the United States, Italy and Spain and covered acute and convalescent phases of COVID-19. The material from the prospective study consisted of cDNA or gDNA derived from T cells, B-cell-depleted T cells, or PBMCs. Deeply sampled blood TCRbeta repertoires from subjects exposed to, actively infected with, or recovered from COVID-19 were included in the dataset. The repertoires were made available in a free public database intended to serve as a resource for research on the immune response to SARS-CoV-2. The samples were drawn from two sources: the first 160 participants of the ongoing ImmuneRACE study, and about 1,300 subjects contributed by 6 global collaborators. A de-identified subject ID, COVID-19 status, age in years and sex were almost always included in the sample metadata. Where available, HLA class I and class II types were obtained from metadata supplied by the sample provider rather than from assay-based typing.

Here V drops 0 bases and J drops 4 bases, and the junction holds 6 bases not matched to any gene. In the germline V gene, CDR1 corresponds to MDHEN and CDR2 to SYDVKM. The CDR3 sequence holds 16 residues, the cysteine and phenylalanine included. CDR3 DNA only is kept here, 48 bases in frame from base 1. TCRbeta CDR3 regions were amplified from genomic DNA using the immunoSEQ Assay, a bias-controlled multiplex PCR. The original methods were these. Within the assay, amplification of reference gene primers was used to estimate how many nucleated cells each sample contained. To quantify the absolute abundance of each unique TCRbeta CDR3 rearrangement, sequence reads were collapsed and filtered. For each sample, productive Simpson clonality was calculated by taking the square root of Simpson's diversity index across productive rearrangements. TCRdb limited this immuneACCESS table to in-frame rearrangements with V and J called. A share of clones is missing; checked studies link under half to unresolved V genes, and the rest is unexplained. V, J and clone size were drawn from that table, and D and trimming were deduced from the DNA. Across this sample there are around 620,000 clones, with 85% to 90% seen only once. Jointly, the top ten make up over 0.2% of the sample.

A note on this clone: The antigen this receptor binds is unknown. No base quality information exists; no much larger clone differs at one position.

The investigation overall reported the following: The amount of clinical and demographic metadata varied by source and participant and was provided uncurated.

Each collaborating institution followed its own protocols to collect whole blood in K2EDTA tubes. For TCRbeta analysis, collaborators shipped samples in one of three forms: frozen whole blood, isolated PBMCs, or DNA extracted from either of those sample types. Recombination linked TRBV28 to TRBJ2-7; the junction holds 10 bases that match TRBD2. The sequencing sample was made of peripheral blood. This sequence originates from a woman aged 18-29 years with acute or convalescent COVID-19. CDR3 region: CASSLWASGGPYEQYF. The sequenced DNA is TGTGCCAGCAGTTTATGGGCTAGCGGGGGACCATACGAGCAGTACTTC.